The text below deals with one T cell receptor beta chain. What it recognizes is unknown. Germline CDR1 and CDR2: MDHEN and SYDVKM. The CDR3 is 14 amino acids. V was clipped by 2 bases and J by 4 bases, with 9 bases between them. It was autoimmune disease history or systemic immunosuppression that excluded patients. Some clones are missing from TCRdb's copy, which holds only in-frame ones; the method was immunoSEQ multiplex PCR. The sample contains over 85,000 clones, 75% to 95% of which appear only once. The record originates from a study of OX40 agonist ivuxolimab in advanced cancers. Study at large: The dose-escalation group included hepatocellular carcinoma, melanoma, renal cell carcinoma and head and neck cancer.

Study conclusions and caveats: The specificity for antigen of the expanded peripheral T cells was not determined.

This TCR came from an adult with an advanced solid tumor such as melanoma, head and neck, liver or kidney cancer. This material consisted of CD4+ or CD8+ T cells sorted from blood, taken in a trial of the OX40 agonist ivuxolimab. This chain links TRBV28 with TRBJ2-1, with D unclear. CDR3 nucleotides: TGTGCCAGCAGTTTAGTGGGAAAGTACAATGAGCAGTTCTTC. Translation: CASSLVGKYNEQFF.